This note documents a single T cell receptor (beta chain) sequence. Sequencing used immunoSEQ multiplex PCR; TCRdb keeps in-frame clones, though not all of them. The data show tens of thousands of clones, about 88% seen once. The data were taken from a study of T cell changes during pregnancy in multiple sclerosis. Trimming cost V 0 bases and J 5 bases, with 10 bases left between them. CDR1 and CDR2 (germline): MNHNY, SVGAGI (reference sequence). This CDR3 is 14 amino acids long. Source: CD8+ T cells from peripheral blood mononuclear cells, taken before pregnancy. The chain uses TRBV6-6 and TRBJ1-1; D is ambiguous. This sequence originates from a female donor with multiple sclerosis, enrolled in a pregnancy study. The CDR3 loop is CASSYSNSRTEAFF. The DNA for the CDR3 is TGTGCCAGCAGTTACTCTAATTCGAGGACTGAAGCTTTCTTT.